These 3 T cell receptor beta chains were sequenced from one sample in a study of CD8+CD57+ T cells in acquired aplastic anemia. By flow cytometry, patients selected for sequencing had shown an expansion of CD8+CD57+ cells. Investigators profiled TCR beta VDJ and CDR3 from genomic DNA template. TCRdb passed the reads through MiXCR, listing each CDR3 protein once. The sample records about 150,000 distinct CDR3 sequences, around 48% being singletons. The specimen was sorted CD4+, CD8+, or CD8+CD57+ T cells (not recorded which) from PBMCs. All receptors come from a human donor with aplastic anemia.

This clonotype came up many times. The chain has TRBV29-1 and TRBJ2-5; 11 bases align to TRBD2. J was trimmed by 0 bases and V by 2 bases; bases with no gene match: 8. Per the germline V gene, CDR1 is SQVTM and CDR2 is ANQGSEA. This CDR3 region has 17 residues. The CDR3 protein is CSVEMGPGLADQETQYF. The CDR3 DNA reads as TGCAGCGTTGAAATGGGGCCGGGACTAGCGGACCAAGAGACCCAGTACTTC.

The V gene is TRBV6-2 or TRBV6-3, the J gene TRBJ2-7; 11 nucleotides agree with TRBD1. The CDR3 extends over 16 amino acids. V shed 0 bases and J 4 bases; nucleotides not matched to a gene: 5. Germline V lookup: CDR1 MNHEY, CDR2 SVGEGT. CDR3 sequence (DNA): TGTGCCAGCAGTTACTCCAGGGACAGGGGGGGTTACGAGCAGTACTTC. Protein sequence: CASSYSRDRGGYEQYF.

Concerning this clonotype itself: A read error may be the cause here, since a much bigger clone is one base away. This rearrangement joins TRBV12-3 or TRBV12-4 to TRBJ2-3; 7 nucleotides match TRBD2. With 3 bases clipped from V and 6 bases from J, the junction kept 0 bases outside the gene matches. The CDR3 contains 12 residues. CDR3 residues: CASSFGGDTQYF. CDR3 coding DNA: TGTGCCAGCAGTTTCGGGGGGGATACGCAGTATTTT.